The sequence of this TCR beta chain was determined in a study of blood T cell repertoires in COVID-19. Data came from immunoSEQ multiplex PCR; TCRdb stores just in-frame clones and leaves some out. The sample shows 55,000 to 75,000 clones, roughly four fifths of them seen only once. The material sequenced was peripheral blood. This clonotype was obtained from a man aged 80 or over with COVID-19, enrolled during active disease.

The CDR3 DNA is TGTGCCAGCAGCCCGGGACAGGGGGCCGGGAATGAGCAGTTCTTC. Amino acids: CASSPGQGAGNEQFF. This sequence joins TRBV3-1 (or the pseudogene TRBV3-2) and TRBJ2-1, with TRBD1 matching over 12 bases. The germline V gene encodes CDR1 LGHDT and CDR2 YNNKEL (reference sequence). The CDR3 length is 15 residues. Trimming cost V 4 bases and J 7 bases; bases outside gene matches: 5.